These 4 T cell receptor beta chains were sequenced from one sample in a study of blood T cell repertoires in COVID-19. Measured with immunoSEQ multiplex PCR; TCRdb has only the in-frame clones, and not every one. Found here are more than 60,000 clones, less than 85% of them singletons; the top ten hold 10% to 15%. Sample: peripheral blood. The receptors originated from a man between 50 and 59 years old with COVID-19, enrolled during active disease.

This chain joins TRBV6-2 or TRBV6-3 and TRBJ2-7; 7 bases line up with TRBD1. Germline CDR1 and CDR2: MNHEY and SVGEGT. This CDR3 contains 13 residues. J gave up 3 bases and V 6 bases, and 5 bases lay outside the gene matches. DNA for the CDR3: TGTGCCAGCAGCCGGGACAGCGGCTACGAGCAGTACTTC. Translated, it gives CASSRDSGYEQYF.

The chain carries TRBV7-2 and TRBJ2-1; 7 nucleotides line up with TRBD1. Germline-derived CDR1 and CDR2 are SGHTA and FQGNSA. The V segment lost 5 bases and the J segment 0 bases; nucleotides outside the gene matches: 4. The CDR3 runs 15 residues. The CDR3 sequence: CASSLRDSSYNEQFF. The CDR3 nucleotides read TGTGCCAGCAGCCTCCGGGACAGCTCCTACAATGAGCAGTTCTTC. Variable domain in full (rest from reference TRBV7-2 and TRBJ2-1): GAGVSQSPSNKVTEKGKDVELRCDPISGHTALYWYRQSLGQGLEFLIYFQGNSAPDKSGLPSDRFSAERTGGSVSTLTIQRTQQEDSAVYLCASSLRDSSYNEQFFGPGTRLTVL.

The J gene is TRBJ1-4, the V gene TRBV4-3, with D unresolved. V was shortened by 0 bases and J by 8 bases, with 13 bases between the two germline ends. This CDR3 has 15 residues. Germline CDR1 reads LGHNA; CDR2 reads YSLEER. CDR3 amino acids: CASSQDQPGREKLFF. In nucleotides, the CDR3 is TGCGCCAGCAGCCAAGATCAGCCGGGTAGGGAAAAACTGTTTTTT.

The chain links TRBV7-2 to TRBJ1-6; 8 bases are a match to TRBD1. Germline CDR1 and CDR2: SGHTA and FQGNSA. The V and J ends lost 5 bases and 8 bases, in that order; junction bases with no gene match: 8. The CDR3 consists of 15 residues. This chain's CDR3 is CASSVDRDDDSPLHF. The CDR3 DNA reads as TGTGCCAGCAGCGTGGACAGGGACGATGATTCACCCCTCCACTTT.